Below are 10 T cell receptor beta chains sequenced from a single sample in a study of OX40 agonist ivuxolimab in advanced cancers. Only in-frame clones appear in the TCRdb table, and some are missing; sequencing was by immunoSEQ multiplex PCR. The sample has over 100,000 clones, roughly nine tenths seen once. Here the sequenced sample was CD4+ or CD8+ T cells sorted from blood, taken in a trial of the OX40 agonist ivuxolimab. The source is an adult with an advanced solid tumor such as melanoma, head and neck, liver or kidney cancer.

The chain combines TRBV5-1 with TRBJ2-7; D ambiguous. Germline V lookup: CDR1 SGHRS, CDR2 YFSETQ. V lost 5 bases to trimming and J lost 2 bases, with 8 bases between them. CDR3 size: 12 residues. CDR3 sequence reads: CASRAGPYEQYF. CDR3 in DNA: TGCGCCAGCAGGGCCGGTCCCTACGAGCAGTACTTC.

The V gene is TRBV25-1, the J gene TRBJ1-5; D unclear. Germline CDR1 is MGHDK and CDR2 is SYGVNS. The CDR3 runs 13 residues. The ends were cut back, 10 bases at V and 4 bases at J, with 14 bases in the middle. The CDR3 here is CATSAAVNQPQHF. The CDR3 DNA follows: TGTGCCACTTCCGCCGCAGTTAATCAGCCCCAGCATTTT.

CDR3 sequence reads: CATLTPGAKNEAFF. In DNA form, the CDR3 reads TGTGCCACCCTTACCCCGGGGGCTAAAAACGAAGCTTTCTTT. The chain is built from TRBV28 and TRBJ1-1; a weak D match, TRBD1 (6 bases). With 10 bases removed from V and 8 bases from J, the gap between germline ends came to 23 bases. The CDR3 totals 14 residues. Germline CDR1 is MDHEN and CDR2 is SYDVKM.

The chain uses TRBV5-6 and TRBJ2-5, with TRBD2 as a possible D gene (6 bases). Germline V CDR1 and CDR2: SGHDT, YYEEEE. Deletions cut 1 base from V and 3 bases from J, with 10 bases between. The CDR3 sequence is 14 residues long. CDR3 sequence: CASSLRAGKETQYF. CDR3 bases: TGTGCCAGCAGCTTGCGGGCGGGAAAAGAGACCCAGTACTTC.

This clone was detected only once. The rearrangement uses TRBV30 and TRBJ2-5, with D tentatively TRBD2 (6 bases). The germline V and J ends were trimmed by 0 bases and 2 bases, with 7 bases remaining between them. Per the germline V gene, CDR1 is GTSNPN and CDR2 is SVGIG (reference sequence). The CDR3 length is 13 residues. Here the CDR3 reads CAWSVGGQETQYF. CDR3 nucleotides: TGTGCCTGGAGTGTGGGGGGTCAAGAGACCCAGTACTTC.

The gene calls are TRBV9 and TRBJ2-1, with 8 nucleotides matching TRBD2. Trimming took 3 bases from V and 1 from J; bases not matched to a gene: 9. CDR1 is SGDLS and CDR2 is YYNGEE in the germline V gene. This CDR3 spans 17 amino acids. DNA for the CDR3: TGTGCCAGCAGCGGTGGGGGAAGCGGGAGATCCTACAATGAGCAGTTCTTC. Its protein is CASSGGGSGRSYNEQFF. Together with reference TRBV9 and TRBJ2-1, the CDR3 gives the full variable domain: DSGVTQTPKHLITATGQRVTLRCSPRSGDLSVYWYQQSLDQGLQFLIQYYNGEERAKGNILERFSAQQFPDLHSELNLSSLELGDSALYFCASSGGGSGRSYNEQFFGPGTRLTVL.

This chain joins TRBV4-3 and TRBJ2-1; D is unclear. Trimming cost V 8 bases and J 0 bases, with 11 bases left between them. Per germline, CDR1 LGHNA and CDR2 YSLEER. This CDR3 spans 14 amino acids. As DNA, the CDR3 is TGCGCCAGCGCAATGGCGGACTCCTACAATGAGCAGTTCTTC. Amino acids: CASAMADSYNEQFF.

CDR3 in amino acids: CASTGNSGNTIYF. CDR3 nucleotides: TGTGCCAGCACTGGGAACTCTGGAAACACCATATATTTT. This chain connects TRBV6-6 to TRBJ1-3; no clear D gene. Germline CDR1 MNHNY, CDR2 SVGAGI (reference sequence). Trimming shortened V by 7 bases and J by 0 bases, and 7 bases separated the two germline ends. The CDR3 is 13 residues long.

Here the CDR3 reads CASSWTGNYGYTF. The CDR3 DNA follows: TGTGCCAGCAGTTGGACGGGTAACTATGGCTACACCTTC. V usage is TRBV27 and J usage is TRBJ1-2; D is unclear. The ends were cut back, 4 bases at V and 1 base at J, with 7 bases in the middle. CDR1 and CDR2 from the germline V gene are MNHEY and SMNVEV (reference sequence). CDR3 size: 13 residues.

The sample holds a few counts of this clone. The chain carries TRBV9 and TRBJ2-6, with D hard to call. The CDR3 covers 14 residues. Trimming took 0 bases from V and 4 from J, leaving 5 bases between them. Per the germline V gene, CDR1 is SGDLS and CDR2 is YYNGEE. The DNA of the CDR3 is TGTGCCAGCAGCGTAGATGTCGGGGCCAACGTCCTGACTTTC. Translation gives CASSVDVGANVLTF. The full variable domain, its missing parts supplied by reference TRBV9 and TRBJ2-6, is DSGVTQTPKHLITATGQRVTLRCSPRSGDLSVYWYQQSLDQGLQFLIQYYNGEERAKGNILERFSAQQFPDLHSELNLSSLELGDSALYFCASSVDVGANVLTFGAGSRLTVL.